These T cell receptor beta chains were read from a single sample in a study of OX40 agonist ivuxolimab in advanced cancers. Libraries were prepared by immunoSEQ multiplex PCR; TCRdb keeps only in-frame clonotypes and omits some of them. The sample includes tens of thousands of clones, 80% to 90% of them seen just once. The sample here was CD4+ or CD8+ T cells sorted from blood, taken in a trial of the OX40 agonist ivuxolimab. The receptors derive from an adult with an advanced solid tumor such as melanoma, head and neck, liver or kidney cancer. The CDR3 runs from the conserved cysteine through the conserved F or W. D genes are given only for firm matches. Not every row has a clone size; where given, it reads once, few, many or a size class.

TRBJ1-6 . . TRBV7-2 CASSLERGANSPLHF TGTGCCAGCAGCTTAGAAAGGGGGGCGAATTCACCCCTCCACTTT
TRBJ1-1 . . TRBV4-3 CASSQDLPRNTEAFF TGCGCCAGCAGCCAAGATCTTCCCCGAAACACTGAAGCTTTCTTT
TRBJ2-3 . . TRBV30 CAWSEQGPDTQYF TGTGCCTGGAGTGAACAGGGCCCAGATACGCAGTATTTT
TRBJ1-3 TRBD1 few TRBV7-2 CASSLPGQDVGNTIYF TGTGCCAGCAGCTTGCCGGGACAGGACGTGGGAAACACCATATATTTT
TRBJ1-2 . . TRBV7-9 CASSGTARANYGYTF TGTGCCAGCAGCGGAACAGCCCGAGCTAACTATGGCTACACCTTC
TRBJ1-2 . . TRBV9 CASTPLGDLTRRGYTF TGTGCCAGCACCCCTTTGGGGGACCTCACTAGGAGGGGCTACACCTTC
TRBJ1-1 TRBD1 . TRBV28 CASRSLTGGTEAFF TGTGCCAGCAGATCCCTTACAGGGGGCACTGAAGCTTTCTTT
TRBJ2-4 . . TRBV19 CASTRGTPGIQYF TGTGCCAGTACCCGAGGGACTCCGGGCATTCAGTACTTC
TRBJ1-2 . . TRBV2 CASSAQEGAFYGYTF TGTGCCAGCAGCGCCCAGGAGGGAGCATTCTATGGCTACACCTTC
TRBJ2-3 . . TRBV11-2 CASTIGGSRTDTQYF TGTGCCAGCACAATAGGAGGGTCCCGCACAGATACGCAGTATTTT
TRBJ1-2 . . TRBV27 CASSLGGRGYTF TGTGCCAGCAGTTTAGGGGGTCGTGGCTACACCTTC
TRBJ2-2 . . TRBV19 CAIRSIGTGELFF TGTGCCATAAGGTCCATAGGCACCGGGGAGCTGTTTTTT
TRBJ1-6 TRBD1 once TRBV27 CASSWDPRDRGPYNSPLHF TGTGCCAGCAGCTGGGACCCCCGGGACAGGGGGCCCTATAATTCACCCCTCCACTTT
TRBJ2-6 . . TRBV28 CASQSGANVLTF TGTGCCAGCCAGTCCGGGGCCAACGTCCTGACTTTC
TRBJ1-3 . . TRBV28 CASKASLSGNTIYF TGTGCCAGCAAGGCTTCCCTCTCTGGAAACACCATATATTTT
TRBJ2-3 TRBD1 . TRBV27 CASSSLGGGQGAGDTQYF TGTGCCAGCAGTTCCCTGGGCGGGGGACAGGGGGCCGGGGATACGCAGTATTTT
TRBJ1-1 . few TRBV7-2 CASSLAGLVNTEAFF TGTGCCAGCAGCTTGGCGGGGTTGGTGAACACTGAAGCTTTCTTT
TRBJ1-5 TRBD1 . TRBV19 CASSNRGQPQHF TGTGCCAGTAGTAACAGGGGTCAGCCCCAGCATTTT
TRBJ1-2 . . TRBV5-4 CASSLADFHGYTF TGTGCCAGCAGCTTGGCCGACTTCCATGGCTACACCTTC
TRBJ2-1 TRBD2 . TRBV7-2 CASSSGLAGGDEQFF TGTGCCAGCAGCTCCGGACTAGCGGGGGGCGATGAGCAGTTCTTC
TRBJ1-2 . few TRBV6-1 CASTGQYKDYGYTF TGTGCCAGCACCGGACAGTACAAGGACTATGGCTACACCTTC
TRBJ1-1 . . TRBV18 CASSQGSSEAFF TGTGCCAGCTCACAGGGATCGAGTGAAGCTTTCTTT
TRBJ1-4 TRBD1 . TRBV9 CASSETGTEKLFF TGTGCCAGCAGCGAGACAGGGACTGAAAAACTGTTTTTT
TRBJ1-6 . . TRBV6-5 CASSSRTVPGSPLHF TGTGCCAGCAGTTCTCGGACGGTCCCGGGGTCACCCCTCCACTTT
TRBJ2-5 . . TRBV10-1 CASSDGGTAGETQYF TGCGCCAGCAGTGATGGGGGGACAGCGGGGGAGACCCAGTACTTC
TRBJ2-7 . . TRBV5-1 CASSLGRGGEQYF TGCGCCAGCAGCTTGGGGCGGGGAGGCGAGCAGTACTTC
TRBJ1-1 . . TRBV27 CASSFLQGSNTEAFF TGTGCCAGCAGTTTCCTACAGGGATCTAACACTGAAGCTTTCTTT
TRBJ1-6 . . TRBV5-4 CASSLTWDGYSPLHF TGTGCCAGCAGCTTGACCTGGGACGGATATTCACCCCTCCACTTT
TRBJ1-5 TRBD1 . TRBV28 CASTMTGGDQPQHF TGTGCCAGCACCATGACAGGGGGCGATCAGCCCCAGCATTTT
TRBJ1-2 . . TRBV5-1 CASRAPGEVYGYTF TGCGCCAGCAGGGCGCCGGGCGAAGTTTATGGCTACACCTTC
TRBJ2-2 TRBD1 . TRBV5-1 CASSFPGQGTGELFF TGCGCCAGCAGCTTTCCGGGACAGGGGACCGGGGAGCTGTTTTTT
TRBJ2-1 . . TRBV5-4 CASSLDLTGNEQFF TGTGCCAGCAGCTTAGACCTAACAGGGAATGAGCAGTTCTTC
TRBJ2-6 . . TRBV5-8 CASSLGTDSSGANVLTF TGTGCCAGCAGCTTGGGGACAGACTCCTCTGGGGCCAACGTCCTGACTTTC
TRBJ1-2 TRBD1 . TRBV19 CASSLLPGQGNYGYTF TGTGCCAGTAGTTTGCTCCCGGGACAGGGAAACTATGGCTACACCTTC
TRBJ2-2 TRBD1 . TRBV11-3 CASSPGQADNGELFF TGTGCCAGCAGCCCAGGACAGGCGGATAACGGGGAGCTGTTTTTT
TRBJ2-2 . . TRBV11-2 CASSLIPGITTGELFF TGTGCCAGCAGCTTAATCCCCGGGATAACCACCGGGGAGCTGTTTTTT
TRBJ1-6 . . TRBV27 CASSFDGGESPLHF TGTGCCAGCAGTTTCGATGGAGGGGAATCACCCCTCCACTTT
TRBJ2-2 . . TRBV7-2 CASSYGTSGELFF TGTGCCAGCAGCTATGGGACCTCCGGGGAGCTGTTTTTT
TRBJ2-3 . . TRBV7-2 CASSSASGRMTDTQYF TGTGCCAGCAGCTCTGCGTCGGGGAGGATGACAGATACGCAGTATTTT
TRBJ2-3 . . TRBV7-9 CASSDPRGTDTQYF TGTGCCAGCAGCGACCCGAGGGGCACAGATACGCAGTATTTT
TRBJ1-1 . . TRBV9 CASSVGGSWDRSTEAFF TGTGCCAGCAGCGTAGGAGGATCATGGGATCGTAGCACTGAAGCTTTCTTT
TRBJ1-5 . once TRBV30 CAWSPGGNQPQHF TGTGCCTGGAGCCCGGGGGGGAATCAGCCCCAGCATTTT